The 4 T cell receptor beta chains presented below share a single source sample, sequenced in a study of CD8+ T cells in alopecia areata (dated by TCRdb to the late 2010s). The sample's time point, from its label and the paper: about 25 weeks on oral tofacitinib. What the treatment or condition label conveys for this sample: oral pan-JAK inhibitor, 5-10 mg twice daily. Libraries were constructed by the immunoSEQ multiplex PCR assay. RNA was extracted from all samples and reverse transcribed into cDNA, which served as template for TCR sequencing. Held by TCRdb, this immuneACCESS table contains in-frame sequences only and omits some clones. Under half of the omission traces to an unresolved V gene where checked; the cause of the rest is unknown. This sample holds under 350,000 clones; roughly 60% were observed only once. About 1.7% of the sample comes from the top ten. The sample here was CD4+ T cells sorted from blood, taken at week 24, from a patient treated with tofacitinib. These receptors originate from a human donor with alopecia areata.

V is TRBV6-5 and J is TRBJ2-1, with a possible D match to TRBD1 (6 bases). V was shortened by 7 bases and J by 5 bases, with 18 bases between the two germline ends. From germline, CDR1 is MNHEY and CDR2 SVGAGI. This CDR3 is built from 15 residues. CDR3 loop: CASTRGQRWDNEQFF. DNA of the CDR3: TGTGCCAGCACCCGCGGACAGCGATGGGACAATGAGCAGTTCTTC.

Points on this clone: This may be a read error: a much more frequent sequence differs by one nucleotide. The genes are TRBV4-1 and TRBJ2-4, with D uncertain. Germline V lookup: CDR1 MGHRA, CDR2 YSYEKL. The V end lost 0 bases, the J end lost 8 bases, and 11 bases lay between the germline ends. CDR3 size: 14 residues. Here the CDR3 DNA reads TGCGCCAGCAGCCAAGATGCACTGCTCGACATTCAGTACTTC. This sequence encodes CASSQDALLDIQYF.

Regarding this clone: At the DNA level, this CDR3 is encoded by other sequences in the same sample as well. V usage is TRBV25-1 and J usage is TRBJ2-3; TRBD2 is a possible D gene (5 bases). The CDR3 is 12 amino acids. V lost 8 bases to trimming and J lost 3 bases, with 9 bases between them. Germline CDR1 reads MGHDK; CDR2 reads SYGVNS. The CDR3 DNA follows: TGTGCCAGCTGTCGCGGGACAGATACGCAGTATTTT. This translates into CASCRGTDTQYF.

The chain carries TRBV12-5 and TRBJ2-3; TRBD1 aligns across 7 bases. Trimming removed 5 bases from V and 2 bases from J; junction bases left unmatched: 4. Germline V gene data show CDR1 as LGHNT and CDR2 as FRNRAP. This CDR3 contains 14 residues. The CDR3 sequence: CASGPDRVTDTQYF. CDR3 DNA sequence: TGTGCTAGTGGTCCTGACAGGGTCACAGATACGCAGTATTTT.